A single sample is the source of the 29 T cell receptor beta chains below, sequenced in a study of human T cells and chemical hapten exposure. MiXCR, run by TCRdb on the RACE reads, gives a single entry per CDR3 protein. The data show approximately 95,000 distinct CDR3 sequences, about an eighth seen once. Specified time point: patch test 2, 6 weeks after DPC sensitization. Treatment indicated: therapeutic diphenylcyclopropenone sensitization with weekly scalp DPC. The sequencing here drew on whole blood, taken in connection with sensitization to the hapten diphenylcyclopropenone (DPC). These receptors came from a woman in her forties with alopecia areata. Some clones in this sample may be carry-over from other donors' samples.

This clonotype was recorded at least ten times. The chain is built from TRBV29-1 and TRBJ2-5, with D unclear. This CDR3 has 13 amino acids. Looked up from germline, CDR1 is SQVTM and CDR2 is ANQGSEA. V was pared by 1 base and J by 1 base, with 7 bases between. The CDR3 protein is CSVEVITQETQYF. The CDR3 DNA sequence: TGCAGCGTTGAAGTCATCACCCAAGAGACCCAGTACTTC.

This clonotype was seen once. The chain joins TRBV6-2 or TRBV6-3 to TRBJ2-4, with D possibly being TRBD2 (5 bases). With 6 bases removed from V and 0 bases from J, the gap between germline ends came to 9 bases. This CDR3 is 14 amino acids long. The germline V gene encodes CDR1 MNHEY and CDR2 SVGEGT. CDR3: CASSNAGAKNIQYF. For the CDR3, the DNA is TGTGCCAGCAGCAACGCGGGAGCCAAAAACATTCAGTACTTC.

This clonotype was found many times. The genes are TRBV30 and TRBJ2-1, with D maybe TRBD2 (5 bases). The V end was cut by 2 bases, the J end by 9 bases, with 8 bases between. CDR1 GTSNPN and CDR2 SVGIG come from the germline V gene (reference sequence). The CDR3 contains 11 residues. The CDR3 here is CAWSPGGEQFF. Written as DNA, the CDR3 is TGTGCCTGGAGTCCTGGAGGTGAGCAGTTCTTC.

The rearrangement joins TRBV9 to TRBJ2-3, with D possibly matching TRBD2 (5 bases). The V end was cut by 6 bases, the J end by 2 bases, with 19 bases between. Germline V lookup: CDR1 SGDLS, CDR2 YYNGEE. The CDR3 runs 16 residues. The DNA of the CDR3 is TGTGCCAGCACGGAAGGAGGCTTCACATTCACAGATACGCAGTATTTT. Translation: CASTEGGFTFTDTQYF.

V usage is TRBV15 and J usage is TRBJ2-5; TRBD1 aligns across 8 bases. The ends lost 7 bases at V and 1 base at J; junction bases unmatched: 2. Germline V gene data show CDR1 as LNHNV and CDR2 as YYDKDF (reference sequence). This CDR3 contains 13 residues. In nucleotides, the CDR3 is TGTGCCACCACCACAGGGGGCCAAGAGACCCAGTACTTC. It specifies CATTTGGQETQYF.

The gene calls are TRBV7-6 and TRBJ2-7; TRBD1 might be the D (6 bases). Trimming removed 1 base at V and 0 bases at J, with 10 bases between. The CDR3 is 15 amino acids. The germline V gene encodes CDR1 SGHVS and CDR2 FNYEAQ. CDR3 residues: CASSLGQDPSYEQYF. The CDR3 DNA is TGTGCCAGCAGCTTAGGACAGGATCCCTCCTACGAGCAGTACTTC.

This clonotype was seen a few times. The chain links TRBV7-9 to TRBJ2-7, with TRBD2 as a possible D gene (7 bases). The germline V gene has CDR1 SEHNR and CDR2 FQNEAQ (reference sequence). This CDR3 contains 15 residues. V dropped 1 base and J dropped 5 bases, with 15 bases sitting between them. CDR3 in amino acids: CASSLGGGARHEQYF. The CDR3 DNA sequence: TGTGCCAGCAGCTTAGGAGGGGGGGCGCGCCACGAGCAGTACTTC.

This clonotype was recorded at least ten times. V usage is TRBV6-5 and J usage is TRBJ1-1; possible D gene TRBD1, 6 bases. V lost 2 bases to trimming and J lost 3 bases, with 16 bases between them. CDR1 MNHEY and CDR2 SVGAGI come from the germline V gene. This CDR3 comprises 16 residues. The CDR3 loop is CASSYGGHKSDTEAFF. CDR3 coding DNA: TGTGCCAGCAGTTACGGGGGACACAAGAGCGACACTGAAGCTTTCTTT.

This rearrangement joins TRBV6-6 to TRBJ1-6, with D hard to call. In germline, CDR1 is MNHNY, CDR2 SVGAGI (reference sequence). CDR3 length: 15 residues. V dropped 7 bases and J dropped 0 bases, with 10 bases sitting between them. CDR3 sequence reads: CASNDRGSYNSPLHF. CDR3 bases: TGTGCCAGCAATGACCGAGGCTCCTATAATTCACCCCTCCACTTT.

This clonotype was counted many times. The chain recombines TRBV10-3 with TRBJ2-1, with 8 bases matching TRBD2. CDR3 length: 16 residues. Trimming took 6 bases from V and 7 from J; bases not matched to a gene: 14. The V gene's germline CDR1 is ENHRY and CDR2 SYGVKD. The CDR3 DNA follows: TGTGCCATCAGGGAGGGGGGAGCGGGAGAAGGGAATGAGCAGTTCTTC. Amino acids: CAIREGGAGEGNEQFF.

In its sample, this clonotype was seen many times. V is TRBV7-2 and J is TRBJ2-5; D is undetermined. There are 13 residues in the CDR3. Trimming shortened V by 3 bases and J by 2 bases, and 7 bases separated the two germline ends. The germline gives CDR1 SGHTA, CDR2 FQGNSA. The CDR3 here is CASSLGPQETQYF. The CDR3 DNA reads TGTGCCAGCAGCTTGGGCCCGCAAGAGACCCAGTACTTC.

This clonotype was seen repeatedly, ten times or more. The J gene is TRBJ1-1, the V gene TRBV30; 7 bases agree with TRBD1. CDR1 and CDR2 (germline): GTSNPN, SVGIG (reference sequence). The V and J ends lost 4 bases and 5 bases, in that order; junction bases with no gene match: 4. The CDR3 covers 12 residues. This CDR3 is CAWNTGATEAFF. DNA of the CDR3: TGTGCCTGGAATACAGGGGCTACTGAAGCTTTCTTT.

The CDR3 sequence: CASIPGLAGDNEQFF. For the CDR3, the DNA is TGTGCCAGCATCCCCGGGCTAGCGGGGGACAATGAGCAGTTCTTC. The rearrangement links TRBV12-3 or TRBV12-4 to TRBJ2-1; 10 bases are a match to TRBD2. The CDR3 is 15 amino acids. The ends lost 7 bases at V and 5 bases at J; junction bases unmatched: 8.

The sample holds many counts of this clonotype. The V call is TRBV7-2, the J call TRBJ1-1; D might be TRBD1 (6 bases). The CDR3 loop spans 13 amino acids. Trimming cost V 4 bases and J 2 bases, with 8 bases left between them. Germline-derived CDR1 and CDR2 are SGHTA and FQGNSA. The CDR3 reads CASSSGVNTEAFF. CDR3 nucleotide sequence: TGTGCCAGCAGCTCAGGGGTTAACACTGAAGCTTTCTTT.

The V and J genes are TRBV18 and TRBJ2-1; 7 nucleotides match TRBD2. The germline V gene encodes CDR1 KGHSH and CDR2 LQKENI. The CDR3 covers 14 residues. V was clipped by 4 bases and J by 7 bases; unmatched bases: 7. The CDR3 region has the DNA TGTGCCAGCTCACGACCCACCGGGGGGAATGAGCAGTTCTTC. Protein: CASSRPTGGNEQFF. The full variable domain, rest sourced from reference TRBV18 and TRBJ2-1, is NAGVMQNPRHLVRRRGQEARLRCSPMKGHSHVYWYRQLPEEGLKFMVYLQKENIIDESGMPKERFSAEFPKEGPSILRIQQVVRGDSAAYFCASSRPTGGNEQFFGPGTRLTVL.

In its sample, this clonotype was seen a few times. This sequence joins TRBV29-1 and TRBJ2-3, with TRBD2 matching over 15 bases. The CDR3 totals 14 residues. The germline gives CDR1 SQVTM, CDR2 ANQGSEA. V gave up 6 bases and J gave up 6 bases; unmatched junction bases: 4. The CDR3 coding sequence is TGCAGCGTCAGAGGGACTAGCGGGAGGGATACGCAGTATTTT. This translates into CSVRGTSGRDTQYF.

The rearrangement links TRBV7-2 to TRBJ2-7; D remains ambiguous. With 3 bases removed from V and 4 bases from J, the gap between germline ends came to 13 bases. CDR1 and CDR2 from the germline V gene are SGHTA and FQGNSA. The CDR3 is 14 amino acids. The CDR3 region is CASSFGHLAYEQYF. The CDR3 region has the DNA TGTGCCAGCAGCTTTGGCCACTTGGCTTACGAGCAGTACTTC.

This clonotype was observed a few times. In DNA, the CDR3 is TGTGCCAGCAGGGGTACTAGCGTCCCCTCCTACAATGAGCAGTTCTTC. It specifies CASRGTSVPSYNEQFF. The V and J genes are TRBV6-2 or TRBV6-3 and TRBJ2-1, with 7 bases that match TRBD2. The J segment lost 0 bases and the V segment lost 6 bases, leaving 8 bases of the junction unmatched. Germline V gene data show CDR1 as MNHEY and CDR2 as SVGEGT. The length of the CDR3 is 16 residues.

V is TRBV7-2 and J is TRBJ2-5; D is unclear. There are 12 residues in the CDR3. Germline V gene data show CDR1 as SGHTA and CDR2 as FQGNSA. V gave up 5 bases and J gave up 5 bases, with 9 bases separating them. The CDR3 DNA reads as TGTGCCAGCAGCCCCTGGACGGAGACCCAGTACTTC. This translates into CASSPWTETQYF.

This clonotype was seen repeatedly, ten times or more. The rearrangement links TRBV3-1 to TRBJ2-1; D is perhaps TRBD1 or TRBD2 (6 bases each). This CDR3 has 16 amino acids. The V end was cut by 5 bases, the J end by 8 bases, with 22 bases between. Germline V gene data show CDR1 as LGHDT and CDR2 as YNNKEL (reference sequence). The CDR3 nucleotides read TGTGCCAGCAGCGAAGGGCTTTGGGGGGACAAGGATGAGCAGTTCTTC. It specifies CASSEGLWGDKDEQFF.

CDR3 DNA: TGTGCCAGCAGCGAGGGACTAGCGGGAGGCGGGGAGACCCAGTACTTC. It yields the protein CASSEGLAGGGETQYF. The rearrangement joins TRBV7-2 to TRBJ2-5, with 15 bases fitting TRBD2. Per germline, CDR1 SGHTA and CDR2 FQGNSA. The V and J ends lost 5 bases and 5 bases, in that order; junction bases with no gene match: 6. This CDR3 has 16 amino acids. Drawing the rest from reference TRBV7-2 and TRBJ2-5, the complete variable domain is GAGVSQSPSNKVTEKGKDVELRCDPISGHTALYWYRQSLGQGLEFLIYFQGNSAPDKSGLPSDRFSAERTGGSVSTLTIQRTQQEDSAVYLCASSEGLAGGGETQYFGPGTRLLVL.

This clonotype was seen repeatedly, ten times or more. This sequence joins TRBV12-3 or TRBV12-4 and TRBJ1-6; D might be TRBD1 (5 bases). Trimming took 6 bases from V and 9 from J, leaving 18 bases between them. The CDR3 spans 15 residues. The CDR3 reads CASSRNAGGSSPLHF. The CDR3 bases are TGTGCCAGCAGCCGAAATGCGGGGGGGAGTTCACCCCTCCACTTT.

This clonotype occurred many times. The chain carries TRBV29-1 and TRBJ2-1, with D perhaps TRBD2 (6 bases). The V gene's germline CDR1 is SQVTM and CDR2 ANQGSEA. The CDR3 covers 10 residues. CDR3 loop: CSWGVREQFF. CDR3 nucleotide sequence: TGCAGTTGGGGGGTGCGTGAGCAGTTCTTC.

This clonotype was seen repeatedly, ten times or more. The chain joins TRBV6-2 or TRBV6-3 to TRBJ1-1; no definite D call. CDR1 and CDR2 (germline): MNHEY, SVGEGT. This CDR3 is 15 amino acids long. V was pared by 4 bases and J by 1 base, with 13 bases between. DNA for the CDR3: TGTGCCAGCAGTTCTCACCCGGGTAGGAACACTGAAGCTTTCTTT. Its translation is CASSSHPGRNTEAFF.

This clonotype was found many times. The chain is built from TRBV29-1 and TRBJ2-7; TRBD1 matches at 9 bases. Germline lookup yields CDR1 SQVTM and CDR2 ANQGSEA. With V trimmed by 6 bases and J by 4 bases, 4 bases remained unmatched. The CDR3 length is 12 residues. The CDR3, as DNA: TGCAGCGTGACAGGGGGGGAATACGAGCAGTACTTC. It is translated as CSVTGGEYEQYF.

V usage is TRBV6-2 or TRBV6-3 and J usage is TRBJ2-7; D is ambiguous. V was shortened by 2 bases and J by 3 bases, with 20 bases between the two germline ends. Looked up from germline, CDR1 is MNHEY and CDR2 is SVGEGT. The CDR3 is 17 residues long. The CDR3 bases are TGTGCCAGCAGTTACCGACTCGACTCAGAAGGCTACTACGAGCAGTACTTC. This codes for CASSYRLDSEGYYEQYF.

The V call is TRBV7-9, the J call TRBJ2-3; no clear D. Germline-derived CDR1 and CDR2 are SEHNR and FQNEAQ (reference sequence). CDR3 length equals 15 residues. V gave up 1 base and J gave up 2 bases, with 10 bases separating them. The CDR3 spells CASSLEWRSTDTQYF. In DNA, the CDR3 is TGTGCCAGCAGCTTAGAATGGCGGTCCACAGATACGCAGTATTTT.

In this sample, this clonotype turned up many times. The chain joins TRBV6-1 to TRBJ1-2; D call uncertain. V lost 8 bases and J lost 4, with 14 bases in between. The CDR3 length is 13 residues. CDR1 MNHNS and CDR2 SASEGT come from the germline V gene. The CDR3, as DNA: TGTGCCAGCGGAATCGGGAGGTTCTATGGCTACACCTTC. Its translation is CASGIGRFYGYTF.

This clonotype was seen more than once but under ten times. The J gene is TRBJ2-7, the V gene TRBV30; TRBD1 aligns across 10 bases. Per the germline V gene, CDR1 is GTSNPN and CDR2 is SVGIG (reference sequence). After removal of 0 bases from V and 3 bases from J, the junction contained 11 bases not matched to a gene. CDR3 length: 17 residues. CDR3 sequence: CAWSVKGTGVGGYEQYF. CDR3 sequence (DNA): TGTGCCTGGAGTGTTAAGGGGACAGGGGTTGGGGGCTACGAGCAGTACTTC.